This T cell receptor beta chain stems from a study of T cell responses to AZD1222 COVID-19 vaccine. Study observations and caveats: White British people made up most donors, females outnumbered males, and clonal diversity was possibly underestimated. Spike was spanned by vaccine-associated CD4 TCRs, which were dominant at 160-218 and 743-854. None of the repertoires were sampled until the peak T cell response had passed.

TCRdb's table, derived via immunoSEQ multiplex PCR, lists solely in-frame clones and lacks some. The top ten hold about an eighth of the sample, which has about 94,000 clones, approximately 90% seen once. This clone was seen a handful of times. Its antigen is unidentified. V was cut by 7 bases and J by 1 base, with 7 bases left in between. The length of the CDR3 is 13 residues. Germline V gene lookup returns CDR1 MNHEY and CDR2 SVGAGI. The chain links TRBV6-5 to TRBJ2-2, with D unclear. The sequence was obtained from an adult who received the AZD1222 COVID-19 vaccine. This specimen was peripheral blood, taken 28 days after the second AZD1222 dose. In nucleotides, the CDR3 is TGTGCCAGCAACAAGGGGAACACCGGGGAGCTGTTTTTT. Residues: CASNKGNTGELFF.